A single sample is the source of the 31 T cell receptor beta chains below, sequenced in a study of T cell responses to AZD1222 COVID-19 vaccine. Method: immunoSEQ multiplex PCR; TCRdb's copy keeps in-frame clones and lacks some. The sample includes around 160,000 clones, more than 75% seen only once; the top ten take roughly 4.5%. Sequencing was performed on peripheral blood, taken on day 0 of MenACWY control vaccination. The receptors were sampled from an adult in good health.

CDR3: CASSLLQQGNEQFF. In DNA form, the CDR3 reads TGCGCCAGCAGCTTGCTCCAACAGGGCAATGAGCAGTTCTTC. The V gene is TRBV5-1, the J gene TRBJ2-1; D perhaps matches TRBD1 (6 bases). CDR1 and CDR2 (germline): SGHRS, YFSETQ. V was trimmed by 1 base and J by 6 bases, leaving 11 bases between them. The CDR3 covers 14 residues. The full variable domain, in which reference TRBV5-1 and TRBJ2-1 provide the parts outside the CDR3, is KAGVTQTPRYLIKTRGQQVTLSCSPISGHRSVSWYQQTPGQGLQFLFEYFSETQRNKGNFPGRFSGRQFSNSRSEMNVSTLELGDSALYLCASSLLQQGNEQFFGPGTRLTVL.

The chain carries TRBV2 and TRBJ1-6, with 7 bases that match TRBD1. This CDR3 contains 13 residues. CDR1 is SNHLY and CDR2 is FYNNEI in the germline V gene. V lost 6 bases, J lost 7 bases, and 3 bases stayed unmatched. CDR3: CASRDRRNSPLHF. CDR3 nucleotide sequence: TGTGCCAGCAGGGACAGGAGAAATTCACCCCTCCACTTT.

The V and J genes are TRBV9 and TRBJ2-2; D ambiguous. Germline V gives CDR1 SGDLS, CDR2 YYNGEE. This CDR3 is 15 amino acids long. Trimming removed 1 base at V and 0 bases at J, with 7 bases between. The CDR3 sequence: CASSVSPTNTGELFF. The CDR3 region has the DNA TGTGCCAGCAGCGTATCCCCGACGAACACCGGGGAGCTGTTTTTT.

The chain couples TRBV23-1 to TRBJ2-7; possibly TRBD2 for D (5 bases). TRBV23-1 is an open reading frame, and its role is uncertain. V was cut by 0 bases and J by 5 bases, with 26 bases left in between. CDR3 length equals 19 residues. CDR3 loop: CASSQSREPHAGSWDEQYF. The CDR3 coding sequence is TGCGCCAGCAGTCAATCAAGGGAGCCCCACGCTGGTAGTTGGGACGAGCAGTACTTC.

The table lists this clone with a count of one. CDR3 amino acids: CTSSQDNPGQPNYGYTF. CDR3 nucleotide sequence: TGCACCAGCAGCCAGGATAACCCGGGACAGCCAAACTATGGCTACACCTTC. The chain employs TRBV1 and TRBJ1-2; the tabulated D call, TRBD1, remains unverified against the DNA. TRBV1 is given as a pseudogene. This CDR3 is built from 17 residues.

The chain combines TRBV27 with TRBJ1-2; D unclear. Trimming took 6 bases from V and 6 from J, leaving 23 bases between them. The CDR3 consists of 16 residues. CDR1 MNHEY and CDR2 SMNVEV come from the germline V gene (reference sequence). CDR3 nucleotides: TGTGCCAGCAGCCACTCCCCCTGGGAGGCGAGTCATGGCTACACCTTC. Translation gives CASSHSPWEASHGYTF.

The rearrangement links TRBV18 to TRBJ1-5; D call uncertain. This CDR3 contains 14 residues. From germline, CDR1 is KGHSH and CDR2 LQKENI. Trimming cost V 5 bases and J 0 bases, with 8 bases left between them. As DNA, the CDR3 is TGTGCCAGCTCATCCGACTATAGCAATCAGCCCCAGCATTTT. This translates into CASSSDYSNQPQHF.

This chain connects TRBV5-5 to TRBJ1-4; D perhaps matches TRBD1 (5 bases). Trimming stripped 1 base from V and 7 bases from J, with 14 bases between. This CDR3 region has 15 residues. CDR1 and CDR2 (germline): SGHKS, YYEKEE (reference sequence). Here the CDR3 reads CASSLPGTAREKLFF. CDR3 DNA: TGTGCCAGCAGCTTGCCCGGGACGGCCCGTGAAAAACTGTTTTTT.

V is TRBV6-8 and J is TRBJ2-3, with D tentatively TRBD2 (6 bases). This CDR3 has 16 amino acids. The germline CDR1 and CDR2 sequences are MNHGY and SAAAGT. Deletions cut 5 bases from V and 0 bases from J, with 15 bases between. The CDR3 region is CASSPGPGLSTDTQYF. The CDR3 region has the DNA TGTGCCAGCAGTCCCGGACCGGGACTGAGCACAGATACGCAGTATTTT.

The chain combines TRBV11-2 with TRBJ2-7, with 8 nucleotides matching TRBD2. The trim removed 3 bases at V and 7 bases at J, leaving 11 bases unmatched. Per germline, CDR1 SGHAT and CDR2 FQNNGV. This CDR3 is 15 amino acids long. Here the CDR3 reads CASSLGAGGPWEQYF. The CDR3 nucleotides read TGTGCCAGCAGCTTGGGGGCGGGGGGCCCTTGGGAGCAGTACTTC.

Written as DNA, the CDR3 is TGTGCCAGCAGCATGACAGAGAACACCGGGGAGCTGTTTTTT. This sequence encodes CASSMTENTGELFF. The chain joins TRBV5-8 to TRBJ2-2, with D possibly TRBD1 on 5 matching bases. CDR1 is SGHTS and CDR2 is YDEGEE in the germline V gene. The CDR3 covers 14 residues. V lost 4 bases to trimming and J lost 1 base, with 8 bases between them.

The rearrangement links TRBV5-6 to TRBJ2-1; 8 nucleotides match TRBD1. The J segment lost 4 bases and the V segment lost 0 bases, leaving 6 bases of the junction unmatched. The CDR3 length is 16 residues. Germline CDR1 reads SGHDT; CDR2 reads YYEEEE. CDR3 DNA sequence: TGTGCCAGCAGCTTGGACAGGGGGGAGATTTACAATGAGCAGTTCTTC. Protein sequence: CASSLDRGEIYNEQFF.

This chain connects TRBV6-5 to TRBJ1-2; TRBD1 agrees at 8 bases. The CDR3 is 14 residues long. Germline values: CDR1 MNHEY, CDR2 SVGAGI. Losses at the gene ends were 0 bases for V and 6 bases for J; bases not matched to a gene: 3. CDR3 DNA: TGTGCCAGCAGTTACTCCTCAGGGGGCCATGGCTACACCTTC. Amino acids: CASSYSSGGHGYTF.

The genes are TRBV7-3 and TRBJ2-3, with 8 bases identical to TRBD1. Trimming cost V 5 bases and J 2 bases; bases outside gene matches: 9. CDR1 SGHTA and CDR2 FQGTGA come from the germline V gene. The CDR3 is 16 amino acids. The DNA for the CDR3 is TGTGCCAGCAGCCCCAGGGGGCTGAGCAACACAGATACGCAGTATTTT. Protein sequence: CASSPRGLSNTDTQYF. Complete variable domain (other parts from reference TRBV7-3 and TRBJ2-3): GAGVSQTPSNKVTEKGKYVELRCDPISGHTALYWYRQSLGQGPEFLIYFQGTGAADDSGLPNDRFFAVRPEGSVSTLKIQRTERGDSAVYLCASSPRGLSNTDTQYFGPGTRLTVL.

The V call is TRBV11-2, the J call TRBJ2-5; TRBD2 matches 13 bases. Germline lookup yields CDR1 SGHAT and CDR2 FQNNGV. CDR3 length equals 19 residues. With 2 bases clipped from V and 4 bases from J, the junction kept 13 bases outside the gene matches. The CDR3 is CASSLNPGGLAGAGETQYF. CDR3 coding DNA: TGTGCCAGCAGCTTAAATCCCGGTGGACTAGCGGGGGCGGGAGAGACCCAGTACTTC.

There are a few counts of this clone. The chain links TRBV11-2 to TRBJ2-1, with 8 bases aligning to TRBD2. CDR3 length equals 15 residues. Trimming took 5 bases from V and 8 from J; bases not matched to a gene: 11. The V gene's germline CDR1 is SGHAT and CDR2 FQNNGV. CDR3 sequence: CASSPGLGFPDEQFF. The CDR3 bases are TGTGCCAGCAGCCCGGGACTAGGATTCCCCGATGAGCAGTTCTTC.

This sequence joins TRBV6-5 and TRBJ2-3, with D unclear. The CDR3 consists of 14 residues. CDR1 and CDR2 (germline): MNHEY, SVGAGI. V was clipped by 7 bases and J by 2 bases, with 13 bases between them. CDR3 DNA: TGTGCCAGCACCTTACAAGGCCACACAGATACGCAGTATTTT. It yields the protein CASTLQGHTDTQYF.

This clone has just a few counts. This sequence joins TRBV5-1 and TRBJ2-7; TRBD1 matches at 7 bases. Germline trimming cut 4 bases from V and 1 base from J; bases unmatched to any gene: 11. The CDR3 length is 16 residues. Germline CDR1 reads SGHRS; CDR2 reads YFSETQ. The CDR3 here is CASSVGPKQGSYEQYF. The CDR3 DNA reads as TGCGCCAGCAGCGTGGGGCCGAAACAGGGGTCCTACGAGCAGTACTTC. Complete variable domain (other parts from reference TRBV5-1 and TRBJ2-7): KAGVTQTPRYLIKTRGQQVTLSCSPISGHRSVSWYQQTPGQGLQFLFEYFSETQRNKGNFPGRFSGRQFSNSRSEMNVSTLELGDSALYLCASSVGPKQGSYEQYFGPGTRLTVT.

This rearrangement joins TRBV7-2 to TRBJ2-1, with D perhaps TRBD2 (6 bases). V lost 5 bases to trimming and J lost 4 bases, with 15 bases between them. CDR3 length: 15 amino acids. Germline V gene sequence: CDR1 SGHTA, CDR2 FQGNSA. The CDR3 nucleotides are TGTGCCAGCAGCGGAGCTGGGACTTTTTACAATGAGCAGTTCTTC. As protein: CASSGAGTFYNEQFF. The complete variable domain, with remaining parts taken from reference TRBV7-2 and TRBJ2-1, reads GAGVSQSPSNKVTEKGKDVELRCDPISGHTALYWYRQSLGQGLEFLIYFQGNSAPDKSGLPSDRFSAERTGGSVSTLTIQRTQQEDSAVYLCASSGAGTFYNEQFFGPGTRLTVL.

A note on this clone: Different DNA sequences within this sample yield the same CDR3. The J gene is TRBJ2-1, the V gene TRBV7-3; TRBD2 matches 7 bases. CDR1 SGHTA and CDR2 FQGTGA come from the germline V gene. The V gene end was trimmed by 5 bases and the J gene end by 0 bases; junction bases not matched to a gene: 4. This CDR3 is 15 amino acids long. The CDR3 DNA follows: TGTGCCAGCAGCCCGGGGGGTAGCTCCTACAATGAGCAGTTCTTC. Protein: CASSPGGSSYNEQFF. Variable domain in full (rest from reference TRBV7-3 and TRBJ2-1): GAGVSQTPSNKVTEKGKYVELRCDPISGHTALYWYRQSLGQGPEFLIYFQGTGAADDSGLPNDRFFAVRPEGSVSTLKIQRTERGDSAVYLCASSPGGSSYNEQFFGPGTRLTVL.

The CDR3 sequence is CASSTWDTQYF. The CDR3 DNA reads TGTGCCAGCAGCACCTGGGATACGCAGTATTTT. This chain joins TRBV6-5 and TRBJ2-3; D remains ambiguous. Trimming cost V 6 bases and J 6 bases, with 7 bases left between them. The CDR3 extends over 11 amino acids. Germline CDR1 and CDR2: MNHEY and SVGAGI.

V and J are TRBV28 and TRBJ1-5; a possible D gene is TRBD1 (5 bases). Germline loops: CDR1 MDHEN, CDR2 SYDVKM. CDR3 size: 14 residues. Trimming cost V 5 bases and J 6 bases, with 14 bases left between them. The CDR3 nucleotides are TGTGCCAGCAGTCCTATCGGGACCGGTCAGCCCCAGCATTTT. Translation: CASSPIGTGQPQHF.

CDR3 DNA sequence: TGTGCCAGCAGCTTATGGGGAACTAACACCGGGGAGCTGTTTTTT. Amino acid sequence: CASSLWGTNTGELFF. The V call is TRBV7-3, the J call TRBJ2-2; no firm D call. V lost 2 bases, J lost 2 bases, and 9 bases lay in between. Germline V gives CDR1 SGHTA, CDR2 FQGTGA. CDR3 length equals 15 residues.

The chain carries TRBV5-1 and TRBJ1-2, with TRBD1 as a possible D gene (6 bases). This CDR3 region has 13 residues. Germline V gene data show CDR1 as SGHRS and CDR2 as YFSETQ. With 1 base removed from V and 2 bases from J, the gap between germline ends came to 6 bases. In DNA form, the CDR3 reads TGCGCCAGCAGCTTGAGGGGGAACTATGGCTACACCTTC. Protein: CASSLRGNYGYTF.

V is TRBV5-1 and J is TRBJ1-6, with TRBD1 matching over 7 bases. There are 14 residues in the CDR3. V shed 4 bases, J shed 8 bases, and the junction held 6 bases outside the gene matches. In germline, CDR1 is SGHRS, CDR2 YFSETQ. The CDR3 DNA reads TGCGCCAGCAGCCTAGGACAGGCCTATTCACCCCTCCACTTT. Protein sequence: CASSLGQAYSPLHF.

With regard to this clone: Other nucleotide sequences in the sample specify the same CDR3. The chain joins TRBV28 to TRBJ1-1, with TRBD1 matching over 11 bases. The CDR3 spans 16 residues. After removal of 3 bases from V and 6 bases from J, the junction contained 9 bases not matched to a gene. Germline V gives CDR1 MDHEN, CDR2 SYDVKM. CDR3 nucleotides: TGTGCCAGCAGTTTCATTACGCCGGGACAGGGGGCTGAAGCTTTCTTT. This translates into CASSFITPGQGAEAFF.

In its sample, this clone was seen many times. The V call is TRBV21-1, the J call TRBJ2-5; the table's TRBD2 call for D was not verified on the DNA. TRBV21-1 is listed as a pseudogene. CDR3 length equals 14 residues. The CDR3 sequence is CASSKELAQETQYF. CDR3 coding DNA: TGTGCCAGCAGCAAAGAGCTAGCCCAAGAGACCCAGTACTTC.

This clone was seen once. DNA for the CDR3: TGTGCCAGCAGTTTATCCAACAGGAACTATGGCTACACCTTC. Translated, it gives CASSLSNRNYGYTF. The chain has TRBV27 and TRBJ1-2; perhaps TRBD1 as D (5 bases). V gave up 0 bases and J gave up 2 bases, with 7 bases separating them. The CDR3 sequence is 14 residues long. Germline loops: CDR1 MNHEY, CDR2 SMNVEV (reference sequence).

The chain employs TRBV13 and TRBJ2-1; weak D call: TRBD2 (6 bases). V was trimmed by 5 bases and J by 8 bases, leaving 10 bases between them. The germline V gene encodes CDR1 PRHDT and CDR2 FYEKMQ (reference sequence). The CDR3 contains 12 residues. The CDR3 bases are TGTGCCAGCAGCACCGGAGGGGATGAGCAGTTCTTC. Residues: CASSTGGDEQFF.

The chain links TRBV7-2 to TRBJ2-7; D is tentatively TRBD1 or TRBD2 (6 bases each). The CDR3 contains 14 residues. Trimming took 5 bases from V and 5 from J, leaving 16 bases between them. CDR1 is SGHTA, CDR2 FQGNSA, per germline. CDR3 nucleotides: TGTGCCAGCAGCCCCAAGGGGGGTCTTCACGAGCAGTACTTC. Its translation is CASSPKGGLHEQYF.

The V call is TRBV7-9, the J call TRBJ1-1, with 7 bases fitting TRBD1. The CDR3 totals 13 residues. Germline V gene lookup returns CDR1 SEHNR and CDR2 FQNEAQ (reference sequence). The ends lost 9 bases at V and 0 bases at J; junction bases unmatched: 4. CDR3 protein: CASDRAMNTEAFF. The CDR3 DNA reads TGTGCCAGTGACAGGGCGATGAACACTGAAGCTTTCTTT.